The 14 T cell receptor beta chains listed next were all sequenced from one sample in a study of blood T cell repertoires in COVID-19. Clones were sequenced by immunoSEQ multiplex PCR, and TCRdb holds only the in-frame ones, with some missing. The sample holds hundreds of thousands of clones, roughly nine tenths seen once. The specimen was PBMCs or T cells enriched from blood (not recorded which). The receptors stem from a woman between 25 and 40 years old who had recovered from COVID-19.

The CDR3 protein is CASIDNSRRNQPQHF. CDR3 nucleotide sequence: TGTGCCAGTATTGATAACAGCCGTCGCAATCAGCCCCAGCATTTT. J is TRBJ1-5 and V is TRBV19; no firm D call. In germline, CDR1 is LNHDA, CDR2 SQIVND (reference sequence). The length of the CDR3 is 15 residues. V was shortened by 7 bases and J by 2 bases, with 15 bases between the two germline ends.

Here the CDR3 DNA reads TGTGCCAGTAGGGTGACTAGTCAGACAGATACGCAGTATTTT. Its translation: CASRVTSQTDTQYF. V gene TRBV19 combines with J gene TRBJ2-3; D is possibly TRBD2 (6 bases). Between the trimmed V and J ends, which lost 6 bases and 3 bases, there was a span of 13 bases. The CDR3 is 14 amino acids. Germline assignment: CDR1 LNHDA and CDR2 SQIVND (reference sequence).

The chain has TRBV7-8 and TRBJ1-1; tentatively, D is TRBD1 (5 bases). This CDR3 is built from 14 residues. Trimming left V 1 base short and J 4 bases short, with 10 bases between. Germline-derived CDR1 and CDR2 are SGHVS and FQNEAQ. The chain's CDR3 is CASSLVSGSTEAFF. For the CDR3, the DNA is TGTGCCAGCAGCTTAGTTTCAGGGTCCACTGAAGCTTTCTTT.

The chain is built from TRBV19 and TRBJ1-5; 7 bases map to TRBD1. Trimming took 6 bases from V and 0 from J; bases not matched to a gene: 8. CDR3 size: 16 residues. Per the germline V gene, CDR1 is LNHDA and CDR2 is SQIVND (reference sequence). The CDR3 region has the DNA TGTGCCAGTAGGGAAGGGACAGTTTATAGCAATCAGCCCCAGCATTTT. Translation: CASREGTVYSNQPQHF.

V is TRBV27 and J is TRBJ1-2; D may be TRBD1 (5 bases). The CDR3 totals 15 residues. Germline loops: CDR1 MNHEY, CDR2 SMNVEV (reference sequence). V gave up 7 bases and J gave up 5 bases, with 20 bases separating them. The CDR3 protein is CASTDPRGGAYGYTF. CDR3 nucleotides: TGTGCCAGCACCGACCCAAGGGGAGGGGCTTATGGCTACACCTTC.

This clone showed up just once. The chain joins TRBV25-1 to TRBJ2-1; 8 bases are a match to TRBD2. The germline V gene encodes CDR1 MGHDK and CDR2 SYGVNS. The V and J ends lost 2 bases and 2 bases, in that order; junction bases with no gene match: 2. The CDR3 sequence is 15 residues long. The CDR3, as DNA: TGTGCCAGCAGTGAAACGGGGGGGCCCTACAATGAGCAGTTCTTC. This encodes CASSETGGPYNEQFF.

The chain carries TRBV7-2 and TRBJ2-3, with D possibly matching TRBD2 (5 bases). The length of the CDR3 is 12 residues. Germline lookup yields CDR1 SGHTA and CDR2 FQGNSA. The germline V and J ends were trimmed by 5 bases and 6 bases, with 9 bases remaining between them. CDR3 amino acids: CASSRELDTQYF. The CDR3 DNA is TGTGCCAGCAGCAGGGAGTTGGATACGCAGTATTTT.

This sequence joins TRBV18 and TRBJ2-3, with TRBD2 as a possible D gene (5 bases). CDR1 is KGHSH, CDR2 LQKENI, per germline. This CDR3 contains 14 residues. The germline V and J ends were trimmed by 3 bases and 0 bases, with 7 bases remaining between them. CDR3 loop: CASSPAGSTDTQYF. Here the CDR3 DNA reads TGTGCCAGCTCACCTGCGGGCAGCACAGATACGCAGTATTTT.

The chain uses TRBV2 and TRBJ1-5; TRBD1 matches at 8 bases. The CDR3 loop spans 13 amino acids. The ends lost 6 bases at V and 5 bases at J; junction bases unmatched: 3. Germline CDR1 and CDR2: SNHLY and FYNNEI. As DNA, the CDR3 is TGTGCCAGCAGGCCGACAGGGGATCAGCCCCAGCATTTT. Translating gives CASRPTGDQPQHF.

The genes are TRBV5-4 and TRBJ2-3; D may be TRBD2 (5 bases). Trimming pared 10 bases from V and 3 bases from J, leaving 15 bases between. Germline-derived CDR1 and CDR2 are SGHNT and YYREEE (reference sequence). The length of the CDR3 is 13 residues. This CDR3 is CAATGGLTDTQYF. CDR3 coding DNA: TGTGCCGCGACTGGAGGTTTGACAGATACGCAGTATTTT.

J is TRBJ2-3 and V is TRBV10-3, with TRBD2 as a possible D gene (5 bases). The CDR3 is made up of 12 amino acids. Germline values: CDR1 ENHRY, CDR2 SYGVKD. Trimming took 7 bases from V and 2 from J, leaving 7 bases between them. CDR3 nucleotide sequence: TGTGCCATCAATGACTACACAGATACGCAGTATTTT. It codes for CAINDYTDTQYF.

The chain combines TRBV7-3 with TRBJ2-1, with D possibly TRBD2 on 6 matching bases. CDR1 and CDR2 (germline): SGHTA, FQGTGA. Trimming took off 1 base at V and 5 bases at J, with 15 bases between the two ends. The CDR3 is made up of 16 amino acids. CDR3 coding DNA: TGTGCCAGCAGCTTAATCCCTAGCGAGCCACACAATGAGCAGTTCTTC. Its translation is CASSLIPSEPHNEQFF.

The rearrangement links TRBV20-1 to TRBJ2-4, with unresolved D. Germline V lookup: CDR1 DFQATT, CDR2 SNEGSKA (reference sequence). The CDR3 loop spans 10 amino acids. V lost 4 bases and J 6 bases, leaving 4 bases between the germline ends. The CDR3 sequence is CSAIRNIQYF. The DNA of the CDR3 is TGCAGTGCTATTAGAAACATTCAGTACTTC.

V and J are TRBV2 and TRBJ2-7; a weak D match, TRBD1 (6 bases). Trimming removed 5 bases from V and 6 bases from J, with 11 bases in between. Germline CDR1 is SNHLY and CDR2 is FYNNEI. The CDR3 is made up of 12 amino acids. Here the CDR3 reads CASSWTASEQYF. The CDR3 DNA sequence: TGTGCCAGCAGTTGGACAGCTTCCGAGCAGTACTTC.